The clone carrying this T cell receptor beta chain was seen a single time. Its antigen remains unknown. The CDR3 is 16 amino acids. Germline V lookup: CDR1 SGHRS, CDR2 YFSETQ. The V segment lost 3 bases and the J segment 0 bases; nucleotides outside the gene matches: 5. The PCR was carried out with 60 Vbeta primers and 13 Jbeta primers. Authors' analysis steps: A later analysis tallied about 80 million unique TCR beta chains, around 12 million of them shared. Sequencing used immunoSEQ multiplex PCR; TCRdb keeps in-frame clones, though not all of them. The D gene and trimming were derived from the DNA, and the V and J assignments and clone size from that table. The sample includes roughly 110,000 clones, around four fifths of them seen just once. At collection, donors were nominally healthy, but unrecorded immune exposures were probable. The sample belongs to a study of cytomegalovirus exposure and HLA in healthy donors. At the level of the study: An analysis done earlier identified some 120 million unique TCR beta sequences from approximately 180 million T cells. Study-level findings and limits: Follow-up analysis later connected one missense variant in DCLRE1C with trimming of TCR beta V- and J-genes.

Sequencing was carried out using PBMCs. This chain connects TRBV5-1 to TRBJ1-1; 10 bases are a match to TRBD1. The TCR comes from a man aged 30 to 39 in good health and CMV-seronegative. For the CDR3, the DNA is TGCGCCAGCAGCTCTCGGGACAGGGGCATGAACACTGAAGCTTTCTTT. It yields the protein CASSSRDRGMNTEAFF.